These 26 T cell receptor beta chains were sequenced from one sample in a study of blood T cell repertoires in COVID-19. Sequenced by immunoSEQ multiplex PCR; TCRdb stores in-frame clones only, minus some. The data show around 250,000 clones, 75% to 90% seen once. Specimen: peripheral blood. The source is a woman aged 70 to 79 with COVID-19, enrolled during active disease.

The rearrangement links TRBV10-3 to TRBJ1-6, with 10 bases fitting TRBD1. Germline loops: CDR1 ENHRY, CDR2 SYGVKD. There are 15 residues in the CDR3. V was pared by 5 bases and J by 9 bases, with 7 bases of the junction left unmatched. In DNA form, the CDR3 reads TGTGCCATCAGTTTACGGGACAGGGGAGGTTCACCCCTCCACTTT. Protein product: CAISLRDRGGSPLHF.

This clone was seen just once. The chain combines TRBV28 with TRBJ2-2, with 7 bases aligning to TRBD1. V lost 5 bases to trimming and J lost 1 base; unmatched junction nucleotides: 4. The germline CDR1 and CDR2 sequences are MDHEN and SYDVKM. This CDR3 has 15 residues. The CDR3 region is CASSRQGRNTGELFF. The CDR3 nucleotides are TGTGCCAGCAGTCGACAGGGTAGGAACACCGGGGAGCTGTTTTTT.

The CDR3 bases are TGTGCCAGCAGTTGGGGGACAGGGGCGGTCCATGGCTACACCTTC. Its protein product is CASSWGTGAVHGYTF. This sequence joins TRBV28 and TRBJ1-2; 10 bases fit TRBD1. Germline trimming cut 4 bases from V and 6 bases from J; bases unmatched to any gene: 8. The germline gives CDR1 MDHEN, CDR2 SYDVKM. The length of the CDR3 is 15 residues.

This chain uses TRBV18 with TRBJ2-1, with D hard to call. The germline gives CDR1 KGHSH, CDR2 LQKENI. CDR3 size: 14 residues. Trimming removed 3 bases from V and 2 bases from J, with 8 bases in between. The CDR3 loop is CASSPLVTYNEQFF. DNA of the CDR3: TGTGCCAGCTCACCCCTAGTAACCTACAATGAGCAGTTCTTC.

As concerns this clone: Other DNA sequences in the same sample also yield this CDR3. This chain joins TRBV9 and TRBJ2-1; 11 bases are a match to TRBD2. The trim removed 2 bases at V and 5 bases at J, leaving 3 bases unmatched. The CDR3 spans 15 residues. Germline V gives CDR1 SGDLS, CDR2 YYNGEE. The CDR3 DNA is TGTGCCAGCAGCGTCCGACTAGCGGGAAACAATGAGCAGTTCTTC. Protein sequence: CASSVRLAGNNEQFF.

The genes are TRBV28 and TRBJ1-5, with 9 bases fitting TRBD1. CDR1 is MDHEN and CDR2 is SYDVKM in the germline V gene. The V segment lost 3 bases and the J segment 7 bases; nucleotides outside the gene matches: 4. The CDR3 is 14 residues long. Here the CDR3 reads CASSLTGGLQPQHF. The CDR3 coding sequence is TGTGCCAGCAGTTTGACAGGGGGATTGCAGCCCCAGCATTTT.

The chain couples TRBV7-9 to TRBJ1-4, with 8 bases identical to TRBD1. After removal of 5 bases from V and 5 bases from J, the junction contained 7 bases not matched to a gene. CDR1 is SEHNR, CDR2 FQNEAQ, per germline (reference sequence). The CDR3 length is 15 residues. Here the CDR3 reads CASSPRQGMNEKLFF. CDR3 nucleotides: TGTGCCAGCAGCCCGCGACAGGGGATGAATGAAAAACTGTTTTTT. The full variable domain, its missing parts supplied by reference TRBV7-9 and TRBJ1-4, is DTGVSQNPRHKITKRGQNVTFRCDPISEHNRLYWYRQTLGQGPEFLTYFQNEAQLEKSRLLSDRFSAERPKGSFSTLEIQRTEQGDSAMYLCASSPRQGMNEKLFFGSGTQLSVL.

J is TRBJ2-7 and V is TRBV18, with 9 bases identical to TRBD1. V dropped 2 bases and J dropped 6; count of bases not matched to a gene: 5. This CDR3 comprises 14 residues. Germline loops: CDR1 KGHSH, CDR2 LQKENI. DNA of the CDR3: TGTGCCAGCTCACCATCTGGGACAGGGATCGAGCAGTACTTC. Its translation: CASSPSGTGIEQYF.

V and J are TRBV19 and TRBJ2-1, with no clear D. Trimming pared 3 bases from V and 4 bases from J, leaving 7 bases between. CDR1 and CDR2 (germline): LNHDA, SQIVND (reference sequence). This CDR3 region has 13 residues. The CDR3 spells CASSMRGYNEQFF. Here the CDR3 DNA reads TGTGCCAGTAGTATGAGAGGATACAATGAGCAGTTCTTC.

This chain links TRBV27 with TRBJ2-5; 7 nucleotides align to TRBD1. V shed 2 bases, J shed 4 bases, and the junction held 4 bases outside the gene matches. CDR3 length: 14 amino acids. Germline CDR1 and CDR2: MNHEY and SMNVEV (reference sequence). The CDR3 is CASSLTAGGETQYF. Here the CDR3 DNA reads TGTGCCAGCAGTTTAACTGCAGGGGGAGAGACCCAGTACTTC.

This chain uses TRBV27 with TRBJ2-7; D remains ambiguous. Trimming took off 5 bases at V and 1 base at J, with 9 bases between the two ends. The CDR3 has 13 amino acids. CDR1 is MNHEY, CDR2 SMNVEV, per germline (reference sequence). The CDR3 coding sequence is TGTGCCAGCAGTCCCCACTCATCCTACGAGCAGTACTTC. Its translation: CASSPHSSYEQYF.

The CDR3 DNA reads TGCAGCGTACCGGGACACTCCTACGAGCAGTACTTC. It encodes CSVPGHSYEQYF. The genes are TRBV29-1 and TRBJ2-7, with D perhaps TRBD1 (6 bases). Germline V CDR1 and CDR2: SQVTM, ANQGSEA. V lost 6 bases and J lost 0, with 9 bases in between. This CDR3 spans 12 amino acids.

V usage is TRBV14 and J usage is TRBJ2-1, with TRBD2 matching 11 bases. The V gene's germline CDR1 is SGHDN and CDR2 FVKESK. There are 16 residues in the CDR3. V was pared by 2 bases and J by 7 bases, with 7 bases of the junction left unmatched. DNA of the CDR3: TGTGCCAGCAGCCAATTTAGCGGGAGGGCCAAGAATGAGCAGTTCTTC. Translated: CASSQFSGRAKNEQFF.

This chain uses TRBV12-3 or TRBV12-4 with TRBJ2-7; weak D call: TRBD2 (5 bases). The length of the CDR3 is 12 residues. Trimming stripped 5 bases from V and 7 bases from J, with 12 bases between. The chain's CDR3 is CASSIPPGEQYF. DNA of the CDR3: TGTGCCAGCAGTATACCCCCGGGGGAGCAGTACTTC.

This chain uses TRBV9 with TRBJ2-2; D is undetermined. Per germline, CDR1 SGDLS and CDR2 YYNGEE. The V and J ends lost 4 bases and 9 bases respectively, with 25 bases between them. The CDR3 is 17 amino acids. Here the CDR3 DNA reads TGTGCCAGCAGCCAAGACAAGCTCCGTTTGAGTCTGAGGGAGCTGTTTTTT. This gives the protein CASSQDKLRLSLRELFF.

The chain carries TRBV5-1 and TRBJ2-7; no clear D. The CDR3 runs to 13 residues. V was trimmed by 0 bases and J by 5 bases, leaving 9 bases between them. Germline CDR1 reads SGHRS; CDR2 reads YFSETQ. The CDR3 DNA follows: TGCGCCAGCAGCTTGGCCTCTCAGAACGAGCAGTACTTC. Protein product: CASSLASQNEQYF.

The chain combines TRBV10-3 with TRBJ1-5; 7 bases fit TRBD1. After removal of 5 bases from V and 0 bases from J, the junction contained 10 bases not matched to a gene. Germline V CDR1 and CDR2: ENHRY, SYGVKD. The CDR3 has 17 amino acids. For the CDR3, the DNA is TGTGCCATCAGTTCTGATCGGGACAGTTATAGCAATCAGCCCCAGCATTTT. It translates to CAISSDRDSYSNQPQHF.

About this clone itself: The same CDR3 also results from other DNA sequences found in this sample. V usage is TRBV27 and J usage is TRBJ1-4; TRBD1 agrees at 9 bases. The CDR3 contains 14 residues. CDR1 is MNHEY and CDR2 is SMNVEV in the germline V gene (reference sequence). V trimming: 6 bases; J trimming: 5 bases; junction bases outside the gene matches: 4. This CDR3 reads CASRKQGANEKLFF. The CDR3 coding sequence is TGTGCCAGCAGGAAACAGGGGGCGAATGAAAAACTGTTTTTT.

The chain is built from TRBV6-5 and TRBJ2-7; TRBD1 aligns across 7 bases. The trim removed 8 bases at V and 6 bases at J, leaving 10 bases unmatched. This CDR3 region has 13 residues. The germline V gene has CDR1 MNHEY and CDR2 SVGAGI. The CDR3 spells CASGRTRGREQYF. CDR3 DNA: TGTGCCAGCGGAAGGACAAGGGGGCGCGAGCAGTACTTC.

Only a few counts were recorded for this clone. The chain joins TRBV11-3 to TRBJ1-6; the match to TRBD1 covers 7 bases. Germline loops: CDR1 SGHNT, CDR2 YENEEA. The CDR3 has 15 amino acids. V lost 4 bases, J lost 4 bases, and 4 bases stayed unmatched. DNA for the CDR3: TGTGCCAGCAGCTCAGGGACAGCGTATAATTCACCCCTCCACTTT. It is translated as CASSSGTAYNSPLHF.

The gene calls are TRBV19 and TRBJ2-3; no clear D gene. This CDR3 has 15 amino acids. The germline CDR1 and CDR2 sequences are LNHDA and SQIVND (reference sequence). Trimming shortened V by 1 base and J by 2 bases, and 10 bases separated the two germline ends. CDR3 in amino acids: CASSIVNRPTDTQYF. The CDR3 DNA follows: TGTGCCAGTAGTATAGTGAACAGACCCACAGATACGCAGTATTTT. Full variable domain (remainder filled in from reference TRBV19 and TRBJ2-3): DGGITQSPKYLFRKEGQNVTLSCEQNLNHDAMYWYRQDPGQGLRLIYYSQIVNDFQKGDIAEGYSVSREKKESFPLTVTSAQKNPTAFYLCASSIVNRPTDTQYFGPGTRLTVL.

V and J are TRBV4-1 and TRBJ1-3; possibly TRBD1 for D (6 bases). V was shortened by 7 bases and J by 0 bases, with 13 bases between the two germline ends. Germline V gene sequence: CDR1 MGHRA, CDR2 YSYEKL. The CDR3 totals 15 residues. CDR3 DNA: TGCGCCAGCACGGACAGCCAGCTCTCTGGAAACACCATATATTTT. Translated, it gives CASTDSQLSGNTIYF.

The V and J genes are TRBV19 and TRBJ1-4; 8 nucleotides agree with TRBD1. The V gene end was trimmed by 3 bases and the J gene end by 5 bases; junction bases not matched to a gene: 14. This CDR3 contains 18 residues. The germline V gene has CDR1 LNHDA and CDR2 SQIVND (reference sequence). CDR3 in amino acids: CASSMDREAFSLNEKLFF. The CDR3 coding sequence is TGTGCCAGTAGTATGGACAGGGAAGCTTTTTCGCTCAATGAAAAACTGTTTTTT.

The chain has TRBV3-1 (or the pseudogene TRBV3-2) and TRBJ2-7; 7 bases are a match to TRBD2. The CDR3 runs to 15 residues. The V gene's germline CDR1 is LGHDT and CDR2 YNNKEL (reference sequence). V dropped 6 bases and J dropped 3; count of bases not matched to a gene: 11. The CDR3 DNA reads as TGTGCCAGCAGTTTAAGAGTGACTAGCAACTACGAGCAGTACTTC. Protein product: CASSLRVTSNYEQYF.

The CDR3 region is CASSIDRVYNEQFF. The CDR3 DNA is TGTGCCAGTAGTATAGATCGGGTATACAATGAGCAGTTCTTC. This chain joins TRBV19 and TRBJ2-1; D uncertain. The CDR3 consists of 14 residues. Trimming cost V 0 bases and J 4 bases, with 7 bases left between them. Germline CDR1 and CDR2: LNHDA and SQIVND (reference sequence).

The chain joins TRBV11-3 to TRBJ2-6; 10 bases agree with TRBD1. In germline, CDR1 is SGHNT, CDR2 YENEEA. The CDR3 extends over 18 amino acids. V lost 5 bases, J lost 0 bases, and 7 bases stayed unmatched. CDR3 coding DNA: TGTGCCAGCAGCCCCCGGACAGGGGGGATCTCTGGGGCCAACGTCCTGACTTTC. It codes for CASSPRTGGISGANVLTF.